The next 4 T cell receptor beta chains were all read from a single sample in a study of a mutant IDH1 vaccine in newly diagnosed glioma. Specified time point: baseline, week 1 (first vaccination visit). Sample treatment: pre-vaccination baseline after standard-of-care therapy. Sequencing used immunoSEQ multiplex PCR; TCRdb keeps in-frame clones, though not all of them. This table has tens of thousands of clones, more than 65% appearing once. Source: PBMCs, taken from a glioma patient treated with radiotherapy, temozolomide or both. Every receptor here comes from a man aged 40-55 years with glioma. Some clones in this sample may be carry-over from other donors' samples.

The J gene is TRBJ2-4, the V gene TRBV4-1, with 11 bases lining up with TRBD2. The CDR3 is 20 residues long. Per the germline V gene, CDR1 is MGHRA and CDR2 is YSYEKL. J was trimmed by 6 bases and V by 3 bases; bases with no gene match: 19. CDR3 DNA sequence: TGCGCCAGCAGCCACTTCCAAGAGACTAGCGGGAAAATTTCGGGAAACATTCAGTACTTC. It translates to CASSHFQETSGKISGNIQYF.

The chain is built from TRBV29-1 and TRBJ2-5; 10 nucleotides match TRBD2. V trimming: 8 bases; J trimming: 5 bases; junction bases outside the gene matches: 11. CDR1 and CDR2 from the germline V gene are SQVTM and ANQGSEA. This CDR3 spans 14 amino acids. CDR3 region: CSLRPAGGSETQYF. In DNA, the CDR3 is TGCAGCCTCCGGCCAGCGGGGGGGAGTGAGACCCAGTACTTC.

J is TRBJ1-2 and V is TRBV4-1; the D is unclear. Between the trimmed V and J ends, which lost 2 bases and 0 bases, there was a span of 10 bases. CDR1 and CDR2 from the germline V gene are MGHRA and YSYEKL. The CDR3 totals 15 residues. The CDR3 is CASSQSPATNYGYTF. CDR3 bases: TGCGCCAGCAGCCAATCGCCAGCTACTAACTATGGCTACACCTTC.

This clone came up once. V is TRBV2 and J is TRBJ1-6; no firm D call. Deletions cut 3 bases from V and 7 bases from J, with 10 bases between. Germline V gene lookup returns CDR1 SNHLY and CDR2 FYNNEI. The CDR3 contains 14 residues. This CDR3 is CASSDEAFNSPLHF. The CDR3 DNA is TGTGCCAGCAGTGATGAGGCATTCAATTCACCCCTCCACTTT. Based on the CDR3 plus reference TRBV2 and TRBJ1-6, the full variable domain is EPEVTQTPSHQVTQMGQEVILRCVPISNHLYFYWYRQILGQKVEFLVSFYNNEISEKSEIFDDQFSVERPDGSNFTLKIRSTKLEDSAMYFCASSDEAFNSPLHFGNGTRLTVT.